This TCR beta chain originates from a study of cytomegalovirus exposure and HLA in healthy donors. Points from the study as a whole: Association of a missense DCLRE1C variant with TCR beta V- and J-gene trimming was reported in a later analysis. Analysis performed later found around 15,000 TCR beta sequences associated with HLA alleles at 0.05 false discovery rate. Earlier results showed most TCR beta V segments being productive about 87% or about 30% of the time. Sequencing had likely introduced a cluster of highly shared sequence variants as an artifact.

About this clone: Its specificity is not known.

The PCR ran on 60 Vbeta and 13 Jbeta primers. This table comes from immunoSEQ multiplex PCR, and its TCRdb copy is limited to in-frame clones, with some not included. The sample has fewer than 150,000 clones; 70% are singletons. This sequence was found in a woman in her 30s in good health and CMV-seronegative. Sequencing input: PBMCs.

CDR3: CASKNIPNTEAFF. CDR3 bases: TGTGCCAGCAAGAACATACCGAACACTGAAGCTTTCTTT. The rearrangement joins TRBV2 to TRBJ1-1; D is undetermined. V lost 7 bases and J 1 base, leaving 10 bases between the germline ends. The CDR3 sequence is 13 residues long. Germline CDR1 is SNHLY and CDR2 is FYNNEI.